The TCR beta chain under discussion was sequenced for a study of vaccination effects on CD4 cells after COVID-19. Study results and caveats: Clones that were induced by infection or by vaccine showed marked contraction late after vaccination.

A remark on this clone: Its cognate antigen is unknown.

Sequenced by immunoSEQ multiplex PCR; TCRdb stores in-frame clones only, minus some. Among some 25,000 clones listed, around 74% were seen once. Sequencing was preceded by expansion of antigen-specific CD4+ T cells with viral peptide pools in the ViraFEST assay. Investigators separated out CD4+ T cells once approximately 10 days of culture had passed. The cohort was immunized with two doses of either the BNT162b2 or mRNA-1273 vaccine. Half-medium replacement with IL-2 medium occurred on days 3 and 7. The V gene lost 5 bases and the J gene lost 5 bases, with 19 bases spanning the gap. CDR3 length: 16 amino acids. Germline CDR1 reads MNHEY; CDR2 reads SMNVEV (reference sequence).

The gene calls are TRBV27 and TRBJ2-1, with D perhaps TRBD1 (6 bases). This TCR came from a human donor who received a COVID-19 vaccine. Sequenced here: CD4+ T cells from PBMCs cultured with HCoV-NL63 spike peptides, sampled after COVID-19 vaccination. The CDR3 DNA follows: TGTGCCAGCAGTACAGGGCGGCTAGCCGGCCACAATGAGCAGTTCTTC. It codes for CASSTGRLAGHNEQFF.